The rows below give T cell receptor beta chains drawn from one sample of a study of cytomegalovirus exposure and HLA in healthy donors. Clones were sequenced by immunoSEQ multiplex PCR, and TCRdb holds only the in-frame ones, with some missing. The sample records 180,000 or so clones, more than 80% being singletons. The specimen was PBMCs. The receptors come from a woman aged 18-30 years in good health and CMV-seropositive. The CDR3 runs from the conserved cysteine through the conserved F or W. A D gene is named only where the DNA matches it firmly. Not all rows give a size; the values are once, few, many and, for expanded clones, a class.

d_call,clone_size,j_call,v_call,cdr3_nt,cdr3_aa
TRBD1,NA,TRBJ1-1,TRBV7-6,TGTGCCAGCAGCTTAGGCGGGACAGCGAACACTGAAGCTTTCTTT,CASSLGGTANTEAFF
NA,NA,TRBJ1-5,TRBV10-3,TGTGCCATCAAGGAGGACCTGGGGGCTCAGCCCCAGCATTTT,CAIKEDLGAQPQHF
TRBD2,NA,TRBJ2-5,TRBV4-1,TGCGCCAGCAGCCAAGTAGGGACTAGCGTGTCGGAGACCCAGTACTTC,CASSQVGTSVSETQYF
NA,NA,TRBJ2-1,TRBV15,TGTGCCACCAGCAGGTTGACAGATACCAATGAGCAGTTCTTC,CATSRLTDTNEQFF
TRBD2,NA,TRBJ2-5,TRBV28,TGTGCCAGCAGTTTAAGGCTAGCGGGGGGGCTTATTTCGGAGACCCAGTACTTC,CASSLRLAGGLISETQYF
TRBD1,NA,TRBJ1-1,TRBV13,TGTGCCAGCAGCCCCGGGACAGGGGTAACTGAAGCTTTCTTT,CASSPGTGVTEAFF
NA,NA,TRBJ1-2,TRBV20-1,TGCAGTGCTAGTCCCGGGGAGGGCTACACCTTC,CSASPGEGYTF
TRBD2,NA,TRBJ2-1,TRBV5-1,TGCGCCAGCAGCTTGGTACTAGCGGGGGGAAAAGTCTACAATGAGCAGTTCTTC,CASSLVLAGGKVYNEQFF
TRBD2,once,TRBJ2-3,TRBV18,TGTGCCAGCTCACCACAGCGGGGGGGGAGAGATACGCAGTATTTT,CASSPQRGGRDTQYF
TRBD2,NA,TRBJ2-3,TRBV28,TGTGCCAGCAGTTTCCCTGGACTAGCGGGGGGTACGCAGTATTTT,CASSFPGLAGGTQYF
TRBD1,NA,TRBJ1-2,TRBV4-1,TGCGTCAGCAGCCACCCCCCAGGGGGCACCTATGGCTACACCTTC,CVSSHPPGGTYGYTF
TRBD1,NA,TRBJ2-5,TRBV5-4,TGTGCCAGCAGCATAAACAGGGGGGCAGAACCCGAGACCCAGTACTTC,CASSINRGAEPETQYF
NA,NA,TRBJ2-1,TRBV30,TGTGCCTGGAGTGTACTGATAGGGGCCAATGAGCAGTTCTTC,CAWSVLIGANEQFF
TRBD1,few,TRBJ2-7,TRBV19,TGTGCCAGTAGTAGCCCGGGACAGGGTCGCGTTCAGTACTTC,CASSSPGQGRVQYF
NA,NA,TRBJ1-2,TRBV9,TGTGCCAGCAGCGTAGACGACATTAATTATGGCTACACCTTC,CASSVDDINYGYTF
TRBD2,NA,TRBJ2-2,TRBV2,TGTGCCAGCAGTTACAGCGCGGGGGACACCGGGGAGCTGTTTTTT,CASSYSAGDTGELFF
TRBD1,NA,TRBJ1-4,TRBV6-5,TGTGCCAGCAGTTACTCAGGGACAGGGGCTAATGAAAAACTGTTTTTT,CASSYSGTGANEKLFF
NA,NA,TRBJ2-4,TRBV2,TGTGCCAGCAAGGACTTTTCAACATCCAAAAACATTCAGTACTTC,CASKDFSTSKNIQYF
NA,NA,TRBJ2-2,TRBV13,TGTGCCAGCAGCCCTGGGACTCTGTCCGGGGAGCTGTTTTTT,CASSPGTLSGELFF
TRBD2,NA,TRBJ2-5,TRBV2,TGTGCCAGCAATTGGGCTAGCGGGGGCCTCCAAGAGACCCAGTACTTC,CASNWASGGLQETQYF
NA,NA,TRBJ1-4,TRBV4-1,TGCGCCAGTAGAACCCCTGCAACTAATGAAAAACTGTTTTTT,CASRTPATNEKLFF
TRBD2,NA,TRBJ2-3,TRBV6-5,TGTGCCAGCAGTCCTCCCGGGACTATCACAGATACGCAGTATTTT,CASSPPGTITDTQYF
TRBD1,NA,TRBJ1-3,TRBV7-9,TGTTCCAGCAGCAAACAGGGGGCGTCAGGAAACACCATATATTTT,CSSSKQGASGNTIYF
NA,NA,TRBJ2-7,TRBV29-1,TGCAGCGTTGTTTGGACAGACCGCTACGAGCAGTACTTC,CSVVWTDRYEQYF
TRBD2,NA,TRBJ2-5,TRBV11-1,TGTGCCAGCAGCTATCTAGCGGGGGAAGAGACCCAGTACTTC,CASSYLAGEETQYF
TRBD1,NA,TRBJ2-7,TRBV2,TGTGCCAGCAGTGCCCGGGACAGGGGTCACGAGCAGTACTTC,CASSARDRGHEQYF
NA,NA,TRBJ2-1,TRBV6-5,TGTGCCAGCAGTGGCGGCGGGACCCATGTAGAGTTCTTC,CASSGGGTHVEFF
TRBD1,NA,TRBJ2-7,TRBV19,TGTGCCAGTAGCTCGGACAGGGGTCTTTCCTACGAGCAGTACTTC,CASSSDRGLSYEQYF
NA,few,TRBJ1-1,TRBV20-1,TGCAGTGCCAGTCGGAACACTGAAGCTTTCTTT,CSASRNTEAFF
TRBD1,NA,TRBJ2-5,TRBV6-1,TGTGCCAGCAGATACAGGGGTTTTCAAGAGACCCAGTACTTC,CASRYRGFQETQYF